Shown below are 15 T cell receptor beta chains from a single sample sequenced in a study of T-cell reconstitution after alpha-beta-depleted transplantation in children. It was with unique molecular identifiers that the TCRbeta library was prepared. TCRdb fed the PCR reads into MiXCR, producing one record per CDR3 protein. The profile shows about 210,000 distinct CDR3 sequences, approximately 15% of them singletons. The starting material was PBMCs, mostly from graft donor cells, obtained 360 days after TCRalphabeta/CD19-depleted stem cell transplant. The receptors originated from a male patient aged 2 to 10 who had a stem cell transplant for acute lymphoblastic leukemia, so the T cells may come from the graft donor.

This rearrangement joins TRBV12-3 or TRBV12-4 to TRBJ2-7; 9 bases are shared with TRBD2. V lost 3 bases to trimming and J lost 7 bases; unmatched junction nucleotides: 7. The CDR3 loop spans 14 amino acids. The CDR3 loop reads CASSFGGGAGEQYF. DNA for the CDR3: TGTGCCAGCAGTTTCGGCGGGGGGGCGGGGGAGCAGTACTTC.

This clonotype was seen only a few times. This CDR3 is CASSISSYNEQFF. The CDR3, as DNA: TGTGCCAGCAGCATTAGCTCCTACAATGAGCAGTTCTTC. The V and J genes are TRBV27 and TRBJ2-1; no clear D. V dropped 6 bases and J dropped 0 bases, with 6 bases sitting between them. This CDR3 comprises 13 residues. Germline-derived CDR1 and CDR2 are MNHEY and SMNVEV (reference sequence).

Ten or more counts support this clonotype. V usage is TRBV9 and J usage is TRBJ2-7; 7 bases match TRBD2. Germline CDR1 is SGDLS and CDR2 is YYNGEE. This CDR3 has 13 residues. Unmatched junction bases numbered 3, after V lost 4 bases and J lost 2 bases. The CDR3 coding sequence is TGTGCCAGCAGCCCTAGCGGTCCCTACGAGCAGTACTTC. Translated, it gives CASSPSGPYEQYF. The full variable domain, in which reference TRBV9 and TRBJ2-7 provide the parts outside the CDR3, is DSGVTQTPKHLITATGQRVTLRCSPRSGDLSVYWYQQSLDQGLQFLIQYYNGEERAKGNILERFSAQQFPDLHSELNLSSLELGDSALYFCASSPSGPYEQYFGPGTRLTVT.

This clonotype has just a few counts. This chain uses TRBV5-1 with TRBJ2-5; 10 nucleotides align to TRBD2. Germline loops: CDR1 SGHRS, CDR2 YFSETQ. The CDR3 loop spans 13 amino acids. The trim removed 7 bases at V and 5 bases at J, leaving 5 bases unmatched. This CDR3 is CASQRGGEETQYF. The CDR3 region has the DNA TGCGCCAGCCAGCGGGGGGGTGAGGAGACCCAGTACTTC.

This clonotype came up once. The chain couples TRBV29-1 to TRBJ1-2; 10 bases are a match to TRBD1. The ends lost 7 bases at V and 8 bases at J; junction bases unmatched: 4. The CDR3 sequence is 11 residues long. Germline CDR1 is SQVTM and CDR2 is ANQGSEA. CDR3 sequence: CSGGTGEGYTF. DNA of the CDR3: TGCAGCGGGGGGACAGGGGAAGGCTACACCTTC.

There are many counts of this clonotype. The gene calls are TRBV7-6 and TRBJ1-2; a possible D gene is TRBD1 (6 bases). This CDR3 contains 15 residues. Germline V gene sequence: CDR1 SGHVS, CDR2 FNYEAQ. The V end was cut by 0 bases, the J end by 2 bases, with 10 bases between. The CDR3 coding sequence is TGTGCCAGCAGCTTAGCTGGGGGGCCGAACTATGGCTACACCTTC. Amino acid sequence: CASSLAGGPNYGYTF.

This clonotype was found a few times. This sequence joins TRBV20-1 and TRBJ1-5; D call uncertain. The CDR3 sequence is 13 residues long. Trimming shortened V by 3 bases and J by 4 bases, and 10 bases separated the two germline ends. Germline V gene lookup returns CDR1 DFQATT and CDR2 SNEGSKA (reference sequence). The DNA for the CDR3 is TGCAGTGCTAGGGCAGATATTAATCAGCCCCAGCATTTT. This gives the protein CSARADINQPQHF.

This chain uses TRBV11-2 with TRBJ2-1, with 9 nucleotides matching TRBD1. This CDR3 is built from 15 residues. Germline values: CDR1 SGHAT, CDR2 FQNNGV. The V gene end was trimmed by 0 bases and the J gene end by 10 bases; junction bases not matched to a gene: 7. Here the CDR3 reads CASSLDGDRVGEQFF. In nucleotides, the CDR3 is TGTGCCAGCAGCTTAGATGGGGACAGGGTGGGCGAGCAGTTCTTC.

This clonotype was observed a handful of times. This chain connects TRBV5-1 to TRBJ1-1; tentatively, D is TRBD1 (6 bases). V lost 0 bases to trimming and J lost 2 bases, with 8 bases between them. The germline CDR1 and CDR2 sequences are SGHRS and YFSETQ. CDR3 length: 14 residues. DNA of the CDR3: TGCGCCAGCAGCTTGGAGGACAGCAACACTGAAGCTTTCTTT. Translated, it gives CASSLEDSNTEAFF.

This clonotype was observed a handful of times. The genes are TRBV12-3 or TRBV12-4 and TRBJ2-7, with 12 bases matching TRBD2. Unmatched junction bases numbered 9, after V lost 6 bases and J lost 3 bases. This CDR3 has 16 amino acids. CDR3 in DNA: TGTGCCAGCAGGCCTAGACTAGCGGGGGAGATCTACGAGCAGTACTTC. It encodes CASRPRLAGEIYEQYF.

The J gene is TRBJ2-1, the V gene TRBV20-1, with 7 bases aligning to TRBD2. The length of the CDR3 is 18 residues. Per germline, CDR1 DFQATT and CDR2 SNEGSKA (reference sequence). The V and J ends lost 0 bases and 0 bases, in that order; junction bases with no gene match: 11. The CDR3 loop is CSARDAVRREGSYNEQFF. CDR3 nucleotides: TGCAGTGCTAGAGATGCAGTCAGGAGGGAGGGCTCCTACAATGAGCAGTTCTTC.

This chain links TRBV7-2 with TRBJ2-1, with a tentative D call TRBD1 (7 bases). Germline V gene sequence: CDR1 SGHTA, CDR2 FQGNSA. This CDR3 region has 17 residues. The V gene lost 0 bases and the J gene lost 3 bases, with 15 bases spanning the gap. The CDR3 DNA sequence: TGTGCCAGCAGCTTAGCTTTCCGGCAGGGGGGCTACAATGAGCAGTTCTTC. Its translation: CASSLAFRQGGYNEQFF. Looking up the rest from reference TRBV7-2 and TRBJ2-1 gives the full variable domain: GAGVSQSPSNKVTEKGKDVELRCDPISGHTALYWYRQSLGQGLEFLIYFQGNSAPDKSGLPSDRFSAERTGGSVSTLTIQRTQQEDSAVYLCASSLAFRQGGYNEQFFGPGTRLTVL.

The CDR3 sequence: CASSPTTGAYEQYF. In DNA, the CDR3 is TGCGCCAGCAGCCCGACGACAGGGGCCTACGAGCAGTACTTC. The V gene is TRBV4-3, the J gene TRBJ2-7, with TRBD1 matching over 8 bases. This CDR3 region has 14 residues. V lost 4 bases to trimming and J lost 2 bases; unmatched junction nucleotides: 4. The germline V gene has CDR1 LGHNA and CDR2 YSLEER.

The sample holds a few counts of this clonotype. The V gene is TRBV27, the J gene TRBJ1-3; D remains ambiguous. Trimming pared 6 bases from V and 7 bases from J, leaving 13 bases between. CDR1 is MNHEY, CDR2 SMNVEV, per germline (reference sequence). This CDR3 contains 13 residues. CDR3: CASSPTERNTIYF. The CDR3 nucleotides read TGTGCCAGCAGCCCGACCGAGAGGAACACCATATATTTT.

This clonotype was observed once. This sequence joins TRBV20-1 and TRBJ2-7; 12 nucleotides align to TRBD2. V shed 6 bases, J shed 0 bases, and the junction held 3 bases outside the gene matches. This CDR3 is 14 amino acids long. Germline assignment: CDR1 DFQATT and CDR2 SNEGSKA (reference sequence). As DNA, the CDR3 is TGCAGTGCACCGACTAGCGGGAGCTCCTACGAGCAGTACTTC. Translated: CSAPTSGSSYEQYF.